This T cell receptor (beta chain) was obtained from a study of shared clonotypes between healthy human individuals. Broader study findings: Some clonotypes were shared by all four sorted-subset donors, while others were not shared. The non-shared ones had lower generation probabilities than the shared ones.

V was pared by 5 bases and J by 1 base, with 1 base between. CDR1 is PRHDT and CDR2 is FYEKMQ in the germline V gene (reference sequence). CDR3 length: 11 residues. Assay: immunoSEQ multiplex PCR; the TCRdb copy retains only in-frame clones and omits some. Among 2 million to 2.5 million clones listed, almost 96% were seen once. On this clone itself: The target antigen is unknown.

This TCR was sampled from a man younger than 35 in good health. The chain combines TRBV13 with TRBJ2-3; D gene ambiguous. Sequenced: naive CD4+ T cells sorted from blood. Subset noted: CD45RA+ positively selected. The CDR3, as DNA: TGTGCCAGCAGCCGCACAGATACGCAGTATTTT. As protein: CASSRTDTQYF.